The entry that follows covers one T cell receptor (beta chain) sequence. What it binds is unknown. Other DNA sequences within the sample encode an identical CDR3. The sample belongs to a study of T cell responses to AZD1222 COVID-19 vaccine. Overall study results and limits: Spike-specific TCR repertoires showed rising breadth and depth after two AZD1222 doses. There were vaccine-associated CD4 TCRs across spike, dominant at 160-218 and 743-854.

The V segment lost 6 bases and the J segment 2 bases; nucleotides outside the gene matches: 6. The CDR3 is made up of 16 amino acids. The germline CDR1 and CDR2 sequences are SGHRS and YFSETQ. Libraries were prepared by immunoSEQ multiplex PCR; TCRdb keeps only in-frame clonotypes and omits some of them. The sample consists of 98,000 or so clones, about 94% of them appearing once. Source: peripheral blood, taken on day 0 of AZD1222 vaccination. This clonotype originated in an adult in good health. The gene calls are TRBV5-1 and TRBJ2-6; 9 bases are shared with TRBD1. This chain's CDR3 is CASKGTGLPGANVLTF. The CDR3 DNA reads as TGCGCCAGCAAAGGGACAGGGCTCCCTGGGGCCAACGTCCTGACTTTC. Full variable domain (missing parts from reference TRBV5-1 and TRBJ2-6): KAGVTQTPRYLIKTRGQQVTLSCSPISGHRSVSWYQQTPGQGLQFLFEYFSETQRNKGNFPGRFSGRQFSNSRSEMNVSTLELGDSALYLCASKGTGLPGANVLTFGAGSRLTVL.